The 29 T cell receptor beta chains below were found in one sample sequenced in a study of blood T cell repertoires in COVID-19. Clones were sequenced by immunoSEQ multiplex PCR, and TCRdb holds only the in-frame ones, with some missing. Among tens of thousands of clones listed, roughly 90% were seen once. The specimen was peripheral blood. These receptors were taken from a man aged 80 or over in a cohort sampled during active COVID-19.

The V call is TRBV5-4, the J call TRBJ1-1; D gene unclear. The germline V gene encodes CDR1 SGHNT and CDR2 YYREEE (reference sequence). This CDR3 spans 15 amino acids. The V gene lost 0 bases and the J gene lost 4 bases, with 13 bases spanning the gap. The CDR3 coding sequence is TGTGCCAGCAGCTTGGATCTCATGAGGGCCACTGAAGCTTTCTTT. Translating gives CASSLDLMRATEAFF.

The V call is TRBV6-2 or TRBV6-3, the J call TRBJ1-5; 7 positions agree with TRBD1. CDR1 and CDR2 (germline): MNHEY, SVGEGT. This CDR3 region has 15 residues. With V trimmed by 5 bases and J by 2 bases, 6 bases remained unmatched. The CDR3 DNA is TGTGCCAGCAGTCGTCATCAGGGGGGCAATCAGCCCCAGCATTTT. Its translation is CASSRHQGGNQPQHF.

The chain combines TRBV15 with TRBJ1-2; D is perhaps TRBD1 (5 bases). Germline values: CDR1 LNHNV, CDR2 YYDKDF (reference sequence). The V end was cut by 5 bases, the J end by 2 bases, with 21 bases between. The CDR3 consists of 17 residues. The CDR3: CATSSWGDSSPNYGYTF. The CDR3 DNA sequence: TGTGCCACCAGCTCCTGGGGCGACAGTTCTCCAAACTATGGCTACACCTTC.

The rearrangement joins TRBV9 to TRBJ2-1, with 8 bases that match TRBD2. The germline V gene encodes CDR1 SGDLS and CDR2 YYNGEE. J gave up 7 bases and V 0 bases, and 12 bases lay outside the gene matches. The CDR3 totals 17 residues. CDR3 DNA: TGTGCCAGCAGCGTAGTTGGAAGTAAGCGGGGGCAGAATGAGCAGTTCTTC. Its protein product is CASSVVGSKRGQNEQFF. Drawing the rest from reference TRBV9 and TRBJ2-1, the complete variable domain is DSGVTQTPKHLITATGQRVTLRCSPRSGDLSVYWYQQSLDQGLQFLIQYYNGEERAKGNILERFSAQQFPDLHSELNLSSLELGDSALYFCASSVVGSKRGQNEQFFGPGTRLTVL.

V gene TRBV2 combines with J gene TRBJ2-7; D not certain. Between the trimmed V and J ends, which lost 2 bases and 3 bases, there was a span of 5 bases. CDR1 and CDR2 from the germline V gene are SNHLY and FYNNEI. This CDR3 contains 12 residues. The CDR3 DNA follows: TGTGCCAGCAGTGAAACCGGCTACGAGCAGTACGTC. This translates into CASSETGYEQYV.

V usage is TRBV5-1 and J usage is TRBJ2-5; 7 bases line up with TRBD2. The trim removed 0 bases at V and 4 bases at J, leaving 6 bases unmatched. The CDR3 totals 15 residues. Looked up from germline, CDR1 is SGHRS and CDR2 is YFSETQ. The CDR3 DNA is TGCGCCAGCAGCTTGGCCGGGTCGGGGGGAGAGACCCAGTACTTC. Translating it yields CASSLAGSGGETQYF.

The V gene is TRBV7-9, the J gene TRBJ1-6; D is possibly TRBD1 (6 bases). Germline V gene data show CDR1 as SEHNR and CDR2 as FQNEAQ (reference sequence). CDR3 length equals 14 residues. The V end was cut by 3 bases, the J end by 7 bases, with 10 bases between. CDR3 DNA sequence: TGTGCCAGCAGCTTCGGGGGGGCCAATTCACCCCTCCACTTT. This codes for CASSFGGANSPLHF.

The rearrangement joins TRBV2 to TRBJ2-1, with 10 bases identical to TRBD2. V was clipped by 3 bases and J by 15 bases; unmatched bases: 8. This CDR3 is 13 amino acids long. Germline CDR1 SNHLY, CDR2 FYNNEI. The CDR3 here is CASSEFVAGGPFF. CDR3 bases: TGTGCCAGCAGTGAGTTCGTAGCGGGGGGTCCGTTCTTC.

This clone was recorded only once. The genes are TRBV4-2 and TRBJ1-2; D uncertain. The V gene lost 4 bases and the J gene lost 4 bases, with 16 bases spanning the gap. This CDR3 region has 15 residues. The germline gives CDR1 LGHNA, CDR2 YNFKEQ. The CDR3 loop is CASSPESLAGYGYTF. The DNA for the CDR3 is TGTGCCAGCAGCCCCGAGTCCCTAGCAGGCTATGGCTACACCTTC.

The genes are TRBV12-3 or TRBV12-4 and TRBJ2-5, with a tentative D call TRBD2 (5 bases). The CDR3 covers 12 residues. The V gene lost 8 bases and the J gene lost 4 bases, with 11 bases spanning the gap. The CDR3 is CASAPEAETQYF. For the CDR3, the DNA is TGTGCCAGCGCGCCGGAGGCAGAGACCCAGTACTTC.

The chain joins TRBV6-5 to TRBJ2-7, with 9 bases matching TRBD1. CDR3 size: 14 residues. The ends lost 5 bases at V and 1 base at J; junction bases unmatched: 3. Looked up from germline, CDR1 is MNHEY and CDR2 is SVGAGI. This CDR3 is CASSTGTGSYEQYF. The CDR3 region has the DNA TGTGCCAGCAGTACCGGGACAGGGTCCTACGAGCAGTACTTC.

The rearrangement links TRBV10-3 to TRBJ2-3; possible D gene TRBD2, 6 bases. Trimming took 0 bases from V and 0 from J, leaving 7 bases between them. The CDR3 sequence is 15 residues long. Germline values: CDR1 ENHRY, CDR2 SYGVKD. The CDR3 protein is CAISESSGSTDTQYF. DNA of the CDR3: TGTGCCATCAGTGAGTCGAGCGGGAGCACAGATACGCAGTATTTT.

The CDR3 bases are TGTGCCAGCAGCTCCTCGCGCGATGGGCCCCAGCATTTT. The encoded protein is CASSSSRDGPQHF. The V gene is TRBV7-2, the J gene TRBJ1-5; no clear D gene. The germline gives CDR1 SGHTA, CDR2 FQGNSA. CDR3 length: 13 amino acids. V lost 4 bases and J lost 9, with 13 bases in between. Combining the CDR3 with reference TRBV7-2 and TRBJ1-5 gives the whole variable domain GAGVSQSPSNKVTEKGKDVELRCDPISGHTALYWYRQSLGQGLEFLIYFQGNSAPDKSGLPSDRFSAERTGGSVSTLTIQRTQQEDSAVYLCASSSSRDGPQHFGDGTRLSIL.

This clone was observed once. The chain employs TRBV6-2 or TRBV6-3 and TRBJ2-2, with TRBD2 matching 10 bases. Per the germline V gene, CDR1 is MNHEY and CDR2 is SVGEGT. Trimming removed 6 bases from V and 3 bases from J; junction bases left unmatched: 1. CDR3 length: 14 residues. As DNA, the CDR3 is TGTGCCAGCAGCCTAGCGGGGGACACCGGGGAGCTGTTTTTT. It codes for CASSLAGDTGELFF.

This CDR3 reads CASTLSGTGELFF. CDR3 nucleotides: TGCGCCAGCACCCTATCGGGGACCGGGGAGCTGTTTTTT. This rearrangement joins TRBV5-1 to TRBJ2-2, with D possibly TRBD2 on 5 matching bases. CDR1 is SGHRS, CDR2 YFSETQ, per germline. With 6 bases removed from V and 5 bases from J, the gap between germline ends came to 11 bases. This CDR3 is built from 13 residues.

CDR3 in DNA: TGCGCCAGCAGACCTACAGGAACCTCTGGAAACACCATATATTTT. This sequence encodes CASRPTGTSGNTIYF. This rearrangement joins TRBV4-1 to TRBJ1-3; possibly TRBD1 for D (5 bases). Germline values: CDR1 MGHRA, CDR2 YSYEKL. The CDR3 runs 15 residues. The V end lost 6 bases, the J end lost 0 bases, and 12 bases lay between the germline ends.

The chain is built from TRBV11-3 and TRBJ2-2, with D maybe TRBD1 (6 bases). The CDR3 sequence is 16 residues long. The V end lost 1 base, the J end lost 4 bases, and 13 bases lay between the germline ends. Germline lookup yields CDR1 SGHNT and CDR2 YENEEA. The CDR3 coding sequence is TGTGCCAGCAGCTTAGTCTTGGACAGTATCACCGGGGAGCTGTTTTTT. Translated, it gives CASSLVLDSITGELFF. The full variable domain, in which reference TRBV11-3 and TRBJ2-2 provide the parts outside the CDR3, is EAGVVQSPRYKIIEKKQPVAFWCNPISGHNTLYWYLQNLGQGPELLIRYENEEAVDDSQLPKDRFSAERLKGVDSTLKIQPAELGDSAVYLCASSLVLDSITGELFFGEGSRLTVL.

This chain connects TRBV5-4 to TRBJ2-3; 11 nucleotides match TRBD2. This CDR3 is built from 15 residues. The germline V gene has CDR1 SGHNT and CDR2 YYREEE (reference sequence). The junction had 10 bases not matched to a gene; V was cut back by 4 bases and J by 9 bases. CDR3 bases: TGTGCCAGCAGCAGTAGCGGGGGGGCGGGTGACACGCAGTATTTT. Translating gives CASSSSGGAGDTQYF.

The rearrangement links TRBV5-6 to TRBJ2-3; D is undetermined. In germline, CDR1 is SGHDT, CDR2 YYEEEE. V was cut by 4 bases and J by 4 bases, with 7 bases left in between. The CDR3 length is 12 residues. For the CDR3, the DNA is TGTGCCAGCAGCCCTCTATCAGATACGCAGTATTTT. This encodes CASSPLSDTQYF.

The chain is built from TRBV5-1 and TRBJ2-4; D may be TRBD2 (5 bases). V shed 0 bases and J shed 7 bases, with 5 bases lying between them. The CDR3 runs 12 residues. Germline-derived CDR1 and CDR2 are SGHRS and YFSETQ. The CDR3, as DNA: TGCGCCAGCAGCTTGGGAGGGAACATTCAGTACTTC. Translated: CASSLGGNIQYF.

CDR3 nucleotides: TGTGCCAGCAGTTCACCAAGCAATTCACCCCTCCACTTT. Its protein product is CASSSPSNSPLHF. The chain joins TRBV27 to TRBJ1-6; D not resolved. The CDR3 length is 13 residues. CDR1 is MNHEY and CDR2 is SMNVEV in the germline V gene (reference sequence). V was trimmed by 4 bases and J by 7 bases, leaving 8 bases between them.

The chain employs TRBV7-3 and TRBJ1-2; D call uncertain. V dropped 5 bases and J dropped 4 bases, with 8 bases sitting between them. The CDR3 consists of 12 residues. Per the germline V gene, CDR1 is SGHTA and CDR2 is FQGTGA. CDR3 sequence: CASSANIYGYTF. CDR3 coding DNA: TGTGCCAGCAGCGCCAACATCTATGGCTACACCTTC.

Only one count was recorded for this clone. The chain is built from TRBV9 and TRBJ1-1; no clear D gene. Germline V gene sequence: CDR1 SGDLS, CDR2 YYNGEE. Deletions cut 1 base from V and 0 bases from J, with 7 bases between. The CDR3 covers 14 residues. The CDR3 here is CASSVSTVNTEAFF. As DNA, the CDR3 is TGTGCCAGCAGCGTATCCACGGTGAACACTGAAGCTTTCTTT.

V usage is TRBV6-2 or TRBV6-3 and J usage is TRBJ2-3; 7 nucleotides align to TRBD1. This CDR3 is 15 amino acids long. The germline gives CDR1 MNHEY, CDR2 SVGEGT. Germline trimming cut 5 bases from V and 8 bases from J; bases unmatched to any gene: 13. The CDR3, as DNA: TGTGCCAGCAGTCAGTTGGGACAGTCTTTAGGTACGCAGTATTTT. Its translation: CASSQLGQSLGTQYF.

The rearrangement links TRBV24-1 to TRBJ2-7, with TRBD2 identical over 13 bases. The trim removed 5 bases at V and 2 bases at J, leaving 5 bases unmatched. Germline values: CDR1 KGHDR, CDR2 SFDVKD. The CDR3 runs 16 residues. This CDR3 reads CATSVRTSGGPYEQYV. CDR3 coding DNA: TGTGCCACCAGTGTCAGGACTAGCGGGGGACCCTACGAGCAGTACGTC.

The V call is TRBV28, the J call TRBJ1-2, with 10 bases identical to TRBD1. Germline V gives CDR1 MDHEN, CDR2 SYDVKM. The trim removed 5 bases at V and 4 bases at J, leaving 4 bases unmatched. The CDR3 totals 14 residues. As DNA, the CDR3 is TGTGCCAGCAGTCCGACAGGGGGCTCCTATGGCTACACCTTC. This encodes CASSPTGGSYGYTF.

This CDR3 is CASGPHSIPTGELFF. The CDR3 DNA is TGTGCTAGTGGACCCCACTCAATCCCCACCGGGGAGCTGTTTTTT. The chain carries TRBV12-5 and TRBJ2-2; no reliable D call. CDR3 size: 15 residues. Germline V gene data show CDR1 as LGHNT and CDR2 as FRNRAP. Trimming pared 6 bases from V and 4 bases from J, leaving 15 bases between.

This clone turned up a few times. V gene TRBV2 combines with J gene TRBJ2-6; 9 bases map to TRBD1. The CDR3 loop spans 16 amino acids. V dropped 10 bases and J dropped 1; count of bases not matched to a gene: 8. Germline assignment: CDR1 SNHLY and CDR2 FYNNEI. Written as DNA, the CDR3 is TGTGCCACCCGCGGACAGGGGTGGTCTGGGGCCAACGTCCTGACTTTC. Residues: CATRGQGWSGANVLTF.

This chain uses TRBV7-2 with TRBJ2-5; a possible D gene is TRBD2 (8 bases). Germline CDR1 reads SGHTA; CDR2 reads FQGNSA. V was clipped by 5 bases and J by 5 bases, with 18 bases between them. The CDR3 totals 15 residues. Written as DNA, the CDR3 is TGTGCCAGCAGCCGGGAGGGGGCGCGGGTGGAGACCCAGTACTTC. Translating gives CASSREGARVETQYF.